The present entry profiles one T cell receptor beta chain with its context. As yet, its antigen is unknown. The table came from immunoSEQ multiplex PCR; TCRdb's copy has only in-frame clones and leaves some out. This table has approximately 71,000 clones, about four fifths appearing once. The sample belongs to a study of OX40 agonist ivuxolimab in advanced cancers. General study points: The 0.1-3.0 mg/kg partial responders had among the lowest clonal expansion.

The sample consisted of CD4+ or CD8+ T cells sorted from blood, taken in a trial of the OX40 agonist ivuxolimab. This TCR was sampled from an adult with an advanced solid tumor such as melanoma, head and neck, liver or kidney cancer.

Here the CDR3 DNA reads TGCGCCAGCAGTAAACCGACGGGATCAACTAATGAAAAACTGTTTTTT. As protein: CASSKPTGSTNEKLFF. The chain couples TRBV4-1 to TRBJ1-4; D call uncertain. V shed 6 bases and J shed 0 bases, with 14 bases lying between them. This CDR3 contains 16 residues. Germline values: CDR1 MGHRA, CDR2 YSYEKL.